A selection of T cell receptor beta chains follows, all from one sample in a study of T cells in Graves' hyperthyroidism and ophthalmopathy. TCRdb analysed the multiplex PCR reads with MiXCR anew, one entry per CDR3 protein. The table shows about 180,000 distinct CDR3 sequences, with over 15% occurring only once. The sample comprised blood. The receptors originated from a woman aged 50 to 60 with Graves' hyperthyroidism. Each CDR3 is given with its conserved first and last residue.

CASSLHRNTGELFF TRBJ2-2 TRBV11-2
CASSLSREGPNTEAFF TRBJ1-1 TRBV18
CASSAGLAEEETQYF TRBJ2-5 TRBV9
CASSGTAGVNTEAFF TRBJ1-1 TRBV2
CASSLEGGNEQFF TRBJ2-1 TRBV7-2
CASSRTLSGTQRETQYF TRBJ2-5 TRBV4-2
CASSQGYRQNYGYTF TRBJ1-2 TRBV3-1
CASSYTTSGGVLETQYF TRBJ2-5 TRBV6-5
CASSRARENNEKLFF TRBJ1-4 TRBV5-1
CASMGWEEQFF TRBJ2-1 TRBV28
CASSLRMGQPSGADEKLFF TRBJ1-4 TRBV7-9
CASSQRGGQQETQYF TRBJ2-5 TRBV3-1
CASSQMTSRDSPLHF TRBJ1-6 TRBV3-1
CATSETIPDTQYF TRBJ2-3 TRBV24-1
CASSFGGLGGNEQFF TRBJ2-1 TRBV5-1
CASSFYAGTFGYTF TRBJ1-2 TRBV28
CASSFPYSGGASVQYF TRBJ2-7 TRBV28
CASRVGVGSSGYTF TRBJ1-2 TRBV7-2
CASSLGGARNEQFF TRBJ2-1 TRBV7-2
CASSQTGTGLYEQYF TRBJ2-7 TRBV7-9
CASSVGPTTNEKLFF TRBJ1-4 TRBV9
CASSSRGGHYGYTF TRBJ1-2 TRBV6-1
CASSQGPGGGDYGYTF TRBJ1-2 TRBV4-1
CASSSRSSPTNEKLFF TRBJ1-4 TRBV6-1
CSAKGPGGADTQYF TRBJ2-3 TRBV20-1
CASSVGGDTDSNQPQHF TRBJ1-5 TRBV7-9
CASSKAQTYEQYF TRBJ2-7 TRBV3-1
CASSIPKGVGTEAFF TRBJ1-1 TRBV12-3/TRBV12-4
CASEGALNTEAFF TRBJ1-1 TRBV5-6
CASTFAGTEYF TRBJ2-5 TRBV5-6
CASSYMIGVGGELFF TRBJ2-2 TRBV6-1
CASSLEIRTLEAFF TRBJ1-1 TRBV7-2
CASSDAERTTGTDTQYF TRBJ2-3 TRBV6-2/TRBV6-3
CASSYAGGPTDTQYF TRBJ2-3 TRBV6-2/TRBV6-3
CASSLGSSNQPQHF TRBJ1-5 TRBV28
CASNPEWASYEQYF TRBJ2-7 TRBV28
CASSLRGTAINTEAFF TRBJ1-1 TRBV18